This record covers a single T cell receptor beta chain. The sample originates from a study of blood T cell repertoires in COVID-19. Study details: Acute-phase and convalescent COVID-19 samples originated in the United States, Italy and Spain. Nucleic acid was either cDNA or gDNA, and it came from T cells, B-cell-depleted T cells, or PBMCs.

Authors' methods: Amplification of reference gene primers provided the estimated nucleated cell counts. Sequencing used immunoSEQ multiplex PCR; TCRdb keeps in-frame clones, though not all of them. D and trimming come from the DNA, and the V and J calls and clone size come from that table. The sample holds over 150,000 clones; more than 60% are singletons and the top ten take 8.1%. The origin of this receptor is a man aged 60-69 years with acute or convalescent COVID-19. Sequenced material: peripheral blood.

The DNA for the CDR3 is TGCGCCAGCAGCTTGGGACAGGAACCGATGGGGGAGCTGTTTTTT. Encoded protein: CASSLGQEPMGELFF. The chain is built from TRBV5-1 and TRBJ2-2; D may be TRBD1 (6 bases). CDR1 and CDR2 from the germline V gene are SGHRS and YFSETQ. The CDR3 has 15 residues. V was cut by 0 bases and J by 8 bases, with 14 bases left in between.